This T cell receptor (beta chain) comes out of a study of OX40 agonist ivuxolimab in advanced cancers. Concerning the study at large: Ivuxolimab was a fully human IgG2 agonistic monoclonal antibody targeting the costimulatory receptor OX40 (CD134). Intravenous ivuxolimab was administered to patients every 2 weeks at six dose levels: 0.01, 0.1, 0.3, 1.5, 3 and 10 mg/kg. The paper reports the monotherapy dose-escalation portion (N of about 54 patients) of the phase I ivuxolimab trial. Partial responses occurred in three dose-escalation patients: two with cutaneous melanoma and one with hepatocellular carcinoma. In the dose-escalation cohort, about four fifths of patients were male, and the mean age was roughly 60 years with a range of roughly 20 to 80. Of the roughly 50 dose-escalation patients, hepatocellular carcinoma was present in roughly 19, melanoma in approximately 15, renal cell carcinoma in 9 and head and neck cancer in 9. Prior anti-PD-1, anti-PD-L1 or anti-CTLA-4 therapy was permitted, and checkpoint inhibitors had been received by roughly two fifths of dose-escalation patients. The purpose of peripheral TCRbeta sequencing was to test whether ivuxolimab changed TCR sequence diversity and led to clonal T-cell expansion. The full study reports these points: On average, CD8+ T cells showed more expanded clones than CD4+ T cells after ivuxolimab. Low levels of normalized T-cell clonal expansion were also shown by some nonresponding patients. At doses of 0.1 to 3.0 mg/kg, clonal expansion of both CD4+ and CD8+ blood T cells was observed from baseline to week 6. In the 0.1-3.0 mg/kg groups, partial responders had among the lowest normalized peripheral clonal expansion, particularly in CD8+ T cells. The antigen specificity of the peripheral T cells that underwent clonal expansion was not determined.

As regards this clone: Its antigen has not been determined. Per-nucleotide qualities are absent, and no much larger clonotype sits a single base away.

To sequence the TCRbeta CDR3 region, genomic DNA was isolated from the sorted cells. The immunoSEQ Assay was used to sequence the TCRbeta CDR3 regions. Sourced from immuneACCESS, this table was stored by TCRdb with only in-frame sequences that have V and J called. A share of the clones is absent; for the studies checked, an unresolved V gene accounts for under half, and the remainder has no known explanation. Across this sample there are about 68,000 clones, with around 90% seen only once. About 0.33% of the sample rests with the top ten. The trial excluded patients who had a history of autoimmune disease or who were on systemic immunosuppression. Peripheral blood for TCR sequencing was collected from all dose cohorts at baseline, on cycle 4 day 1, and on cycle 7 day 1. Samples were obtained from an open-label, multicenter, first-in-human phase I dose-escalation trial of ivuxolimab. Adults with locally advanced or metastatic melanoma, renal cell, hepatocellular, or head and neck squamous cell carcinoma were enrolled in the trial. Before TCR sequencing, CD4+ and CD8+ T cells were separately sorted from peripheral blood.

Sequenced here: CD4+ or CD8+ T cells sorted from blood, sampled in a trial of the OX40 agonist ivuxolimab. This receptor was obtained from an adult with an advanced solid tumor such as melanoma, head and neck, liver or kidney cancer.

The DNA sequence is given as TGTGCCAGCACCGGGACTAGCGGGAATAGCTACGAGCAGTACTTC. This is translated as CASTGTSGNSYEQYF. The sequence joins TRBV28 to TRBJ2-7, with 13 junctional bases fitting TRBD2. Compared with germline, V lacks 7 bases and J lacks 3 bases; bases without a gene match: 6. Sequences MDHEN (CDR1) and SYDVKM (CDR2) are obtained from the germline V gene. The CDR3 sequence holds 15 residues, the cysteine and phenylalanine included. Of all the DNA, just the CDR3 is kept, 45 bases in frame from base 1.